The present T cell receptor beta chain was sequenced within a study of T cells in women clearing cervical HPV infection (dated by TCRdb to the late 2010s). Background for the entire study: Cases were some 24 women with histologically confirmed HPV16-related CIN3 or worse, including a couple of invasive cancers. The approximately 23 controls were women who cleared a single incident HPV16 infection within 12 months without developing precancer or cancer. Blood from cases was collected at the visit at which the lesion was first identified, whereas blood from controls was collected once infection was no longer detected. For cases, a median interval of roughly 150 days, with an interquartile range of roughly 85 to 220 days, was observed between lesion detection and blood sampling. Because only a few women had HLA typing data, the possibility that HLA type acted as a confounder could not be ruled out. An exploratory proof-of-principle case-control study, nested within the Guanacaste HPV Natural History Study in Costa Rica, was conducted to compare TCR repertoires across cervical HPV16 outcomes. Cases and controls were matched on year of sample collection and on age within five years. Median age was approximately 30 years in cases versus roughly 40 in controls, and baseline characteristics did not differ significantly. The parent cohort enrolled 10,049 women aged 18 or older in Guanacaste, Costa Rica, in about 1992 to 1994 and followed the women for around seven years. As quality controls, five blinded duplicates were added to each group, bringing the total to approximately 60 samples made up of 50 or so participants and approximately 10 replicates.

The immunoSEQ assay used multiplex PCR to amplify TCR beta CDR3 regions from an average of around 1,200 ng of genomic DNA per sample. Primer bias was corrected in the assay by using a complete synthetic TCR repertoire to establish an amplification baseline. The amplicons were sequenced on the Illumina platform. Processing in the source paper ran as follows. Sequence errors were corrected by clustering with frequency ratios and a modified nearest-neighbor algorithm, and the sequences were then analyzed in the immunoSEQ Analyzer using IMGT gene definitions. At each rarefaction depth, TCR richness and evenness were averaged across 20 rarefaction repeats, and samples with fewer sequences than that depth were excluded. Relative abundances of V, D and J genes were compared between groups using Wilcoxon rank sum tests, with FDR correction applied. For the blinded duplicates, the intraclass correlation was 90% to 97% for TCR richness and averaged about 81% across more than 60 gene segments. In its TCRdb copy, this immuneACCESS table keeps in-frame sequences only and misses some clones. Where compared with another copy, unresolved V genes explain less than half of these, and the others have no known cause. V, J and clone size were drawn from that table, and D and trimming were deduced from the DNA. This sample's table lists 25,000 to 35,000 clones. The top ten clonotypes cover around 6.6% of the sample.

Study-wide findings and limitations: Cases had lower TRBV6-7 relative abundance than controls (0.11% versus 0.16%; Bonferroni P = 0.0008). Because of the cross-sectional design, the study could not determine whether the associations came before infection or resulted from infection, and neither effector/memory subsets nor HPV-specific T cells were isolated. Random forest classifiers that combined richness and V gene abundances separated cases from controls with an estimated AUC of around 0.84. T-cell numbers per sample were unknown, so richness differences could reflect varying T-cell content rather than repertoire biology. Significantly higher TCR repertoire richness was observed in CIN3+ cases than in controls across sequencing depths, whereas no difference in evenness was found.

From the cysteine through the phenylalanine, the CDR3 covers 18 amino acids. Of the CDR3's DNA, 45 bases were read; they are in frame from base 1. CDR1 and CDR2 are read off the germline V gene (reference sequence) as DFQATT and SNEGSKA. V lost 1 base and J lost 8 bases, and the count of bases not matched to a germline gene is 16. As to this clone: Its antigen specificity is not known. Read data end 3 residues before the CDR3 end; the end is taken from the germline J gene.

Every participant had a single incident cervical HPV16 infection, and women with prevalent HPV16 infections were excluded. Cervical HPV DNA was detected with MY09/MY11 PCR, and genotyping was done by dot-blot hybridization. Roughly 15 mL of heparinized blood was centrifuged, after which the buffy coat was aliquoted, frozen at -30 degrees C, and then stored at -80 degrees C. Genomic DNA was extracted from buffy coat specimens using QIAGEN kits. Here the chain combines TRBV20-1 and TRBJ1-4, with 10 bases matching TRBD1. The sequence derives from a woman between 18 and 70 years old with a cervical HPV16 infection that either progressed to CIN3+ or cleared (not recorded which). Material for sequencing was blood buffy coat. CDR3 loop: CSARGGEGQGLSDEKLFF. CDR3 DNA (partial): TGCAGTGCTAGAGGGGGGGAGGGACAGGGGCTCTCGGACGAAAAA.